This TCR beta chain was recorded in a study of shared clonotypes between healthy human individuals (dated by TCRdb to the early 2020s). Describing the broader study: The cohort comprised a couple of women and a few men aged 18 to 49 years. Blood TCR repertoires of about five healthy adults were deeply sequenced to estimate repertoire size and the extent of clonotype sharing between individuals. Libraries were prepared and TCR repertoires were sequenced by different laboratories using diverse techniques, in order to increase sequencing depth and limit assay-specific biases. Between about 0.94 and 8.9 billion PBMCs per donor were obtained by leukapheresis. Paper-wide results and their limitations: The small number of donors limited the genetic and exposure-history diversity represented. Pairwise subsampling led to the expectation that sequencing depth would affect the degree of clonotype sharing among donors. Sampling was limited to blood, and TCR repertoires in tissue likely differ from TCR repertoires in blood.

The donors were healthy, HIV-negative adults who had no recently reported acute infections or vaccinations. All donors were Caucasian adults living in Nashville, Tennessee, USA. For unsorted samples, about 87 million PBMCs were counted, and genomic DNA was extracted using the QIAamp DNA Blood Mini kit. Blood was obtained by leukapheresis, after which PBMCs were separated by Ficoll-Histopaque density gradient centrifugation and cryopreserved in liquid nitrogen vapor phase. For this clone: The antigen it binds to is not known. No quality values exist for individual bases; no much larger clone is one base distant.

Using the deep immunoSEQ assay, multiplex PCR amplified TCR CDR3 regions from genomic DNA. Extracted genomic DNA from each cell subset was spread evenly across all wells of several immunoSEQ 96-well plates, with each plate serving as a replicate. For unsorted PBMC, about 270 ng of genomic DNA, equivalent to about 30,000 T cell genomes, went into each replicate PCR. Ten immunoSEQ deep assay plates were used to sequence unsorted PBMC genomic DNA. The purified libraries were quantified using a Qubit 3.0 fluorometer, sized with a Bioanalyzer 2100, and then quantified again using the KAPA Library Quantification kit. A separate single-read 150-cycle Illumina NextSeq 550 flow cell was used to sequence each immunoSEQ 96-well plate. Processing in the source paper ran as follows. The immunoSEQ output contained only junctional sequences without quality scores, so filtering could not match that applied to full-length reads. To assign V/J genes and CDR3, sequences were annotated using PyIR, a Python wrapper for IgBLAST v1.9, with IMGT germline references. Reads were removed for weak V/J assignments (E-value above 1e-6), missing CDR3, stop codons, out-of-frame junctions, or ambiguous translated residues. V3J clonotypes were defined as sequences sharing an identical inferred V gene, J gene, and CDR3 amino acid sequence. Percentage overlap between repertoires was computed as shared unique clonotypes divided by the size of the smaller repertoire. RTK rarefaction, the Chao1 estimator, and Recon v2.1 estimates of unobserved clonotypes were used to assess repertoire richness. TCRdb mirrors the immuneACCESS table, restricted to in-frame sequences. Some clones are absent from its copies; in checked studies, under half trace to an unresolved V gene, and the reason for the others is unknown. V and J calls and clone size are copied from that table; D and trimming were computed from the DNA. A total of hundreds of thousands of clones appear in this sample, roughly 77% of them only once. Approximately 13% of the sample is in the top ten clones.

Trimming costs V 4 bases and J 3 bases, and their ends lie 13 bases apart. CDR3 length: 15 amino acids, cysteine to phenylalanine. Only CDR3 DNA is held: 45 bases, read in frame from base 1. From a lookup of the germline V gene, CDR1 and CDR2 are KGHSH and LQKENI. The chain employs TRBV18 and TRBJ2-1; the best D guess is TRBD2, with 5 bases matching. The source material was PBMCs. The TCR comes from a woman between 40 and 50 years old in good health. Some clones in this sample may be carry-over from other donors' samples. The base sequence is TGTGCCAGCTCACTACTGGGCGGACTCTACAATGAGCAGTTCTTC. This sequence encodes CASSLLGGLYNEQFF.